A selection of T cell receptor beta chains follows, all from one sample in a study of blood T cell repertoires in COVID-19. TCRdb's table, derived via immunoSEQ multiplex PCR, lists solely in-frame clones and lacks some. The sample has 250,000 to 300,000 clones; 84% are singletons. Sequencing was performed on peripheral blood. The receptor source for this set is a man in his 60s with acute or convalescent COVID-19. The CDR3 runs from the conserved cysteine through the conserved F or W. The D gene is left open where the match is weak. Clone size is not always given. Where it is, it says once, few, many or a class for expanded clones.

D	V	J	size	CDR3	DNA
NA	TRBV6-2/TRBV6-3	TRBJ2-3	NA	CASSPRRVHSQTYTDTQYF	TGTGCCAGCAGCCCCCGGAGGGTCCATTCCCAAACTTACACAGATACGCAGTATTTT
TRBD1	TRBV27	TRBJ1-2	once	CASSPNRGGVGYTF	TGTGCCAGCAGTCCAAACAGGGGGGGCGTCGGCTACACCTTC
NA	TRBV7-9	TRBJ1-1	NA	CASSFSDTEAFF	TGTGCCAGCAGCTTTTCGGACACTGAAGCTTTCTTT
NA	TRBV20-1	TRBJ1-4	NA	CSASTGYRNEKLFF	TGCAGTGCTAGTACAGGGTATCGGAATGAAAAACTGTTTTTT
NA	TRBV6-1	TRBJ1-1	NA	CASSDQGVTEAFF	TGTGCCAGCAGTGATCAAGGGGTTACTGAAGCTTTCTTT
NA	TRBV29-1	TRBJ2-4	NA	CSVVGQLLAKNIQYF	TGCAGCGTGGTAGGACAGCTCCTAGCCAAAAACATTCAGTACTTC
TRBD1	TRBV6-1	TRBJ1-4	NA	CASSEATGGRGNEKLFF	TGTGCCAGCAGTGAAGCCACAGGGGGTAGGGGTAATGAAAAACTGTTTTTT
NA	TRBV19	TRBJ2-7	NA	CASSTDGSYEQYF	TGTGCCAGTAGTACCGACGGGTCCTACGAGCAGTACTTC
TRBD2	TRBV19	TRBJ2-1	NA	CASRFSGSLGGEQFF	TGTGCCAGCCGCTTTAGCGGGAGTCTAGGAGGTGAGCAGTTCTTC
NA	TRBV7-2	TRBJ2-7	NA	CASSSDYTTYEQYF	TGTGCCAGCAGCTCCGACTACACTACCTACGAGCAGTACTTC
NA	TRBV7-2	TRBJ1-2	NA	CASSPQGRYGYTF	TGTGCCAGCAGCCCCCAGGGGCGCTATGGCTACACCTTC
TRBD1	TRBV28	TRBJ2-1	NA	CASNLLTGSRDNEQFF	TGTGCCAGCAACTTACTGACAGGGAGCCGAGACAATGAGCAGTTCTTC
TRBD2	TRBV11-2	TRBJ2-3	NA	CASSVTSGRDTQYF	TGTGCCAGCAGCGTGACTAGCGGGAGAGATACGCAGTATTTT
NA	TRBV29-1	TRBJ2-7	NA	CSVNKQGHEQYF	TGCAGCGTTAACAAACAGGGCCACGAGCAGTACTTC
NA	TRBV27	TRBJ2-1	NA	CASSPGASNNEQFF	TGTGCCAGCAGTCCCGGAGCGAGCAACAATGAGCAGTTCTTC
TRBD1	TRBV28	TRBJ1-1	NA	CASRTTGGNTEAFF	TGTGCCAGCAGAACCACAGGGGGGAACACTGAAGCTTTCTTT
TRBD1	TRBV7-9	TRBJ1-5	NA	CASSHRTGGDGSNQPQHF	TGTGCCAGCAGCCACCGGACAGGGGGCGATGGTAGCAATCAGCCCCAGCATTTT
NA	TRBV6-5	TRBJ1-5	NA	CASSYGSEGQPQHF	TGTGCCAGCAGTTACGGCTCAGAGGGCCAGCCCCAGCATTTT
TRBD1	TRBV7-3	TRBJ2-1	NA	CASSLTGQGAYNEQFF	TGTGCCAGCAGCTTAACCGGACAGGGGGCCTACAATGAGCAGTTCTTC
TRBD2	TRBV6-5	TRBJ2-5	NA	CASSPLAGRKETQYF	TGTGCCAGCAGCCCACTAGCGGGGCGGAAAGAGACCCAGTACTTC
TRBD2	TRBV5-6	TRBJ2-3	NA	CASSLGGLASDTQYF	TGTGCCAGCAGCTTGGGGGGACTAGCGTCAGATACGCAGTATTTT
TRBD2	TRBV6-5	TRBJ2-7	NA	CASSRPGTSSYEQYF	TGTGCCAGCAGTAGGCCCGGGACTAGCAGCTACGAGCAGTACTTC
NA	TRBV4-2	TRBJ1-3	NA	CASSQATRGSGNTIYF	TGTGCCAGCAGCCAAGCAACCAGGGGCTCTGGAAACACCATATATTTT
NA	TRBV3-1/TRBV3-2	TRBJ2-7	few	CASSQGGIEQYF	TGTGCCAGCAGCCAAGGAGGAATCGAGCAGTACTTC
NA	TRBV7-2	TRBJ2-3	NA	CASSPPVPYTDTQYF	TGTGCCAGCAGCCCCCCTGTGCCCTACACAGATACGCAGTATTTT
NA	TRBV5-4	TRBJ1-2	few	CASSPTLGGNGYGYTF	TGTGCCAGCAGCCCGACTTTGGGCGGGAATGGCTATGGCTACACCTTC
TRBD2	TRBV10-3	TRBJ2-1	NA	CAISRTSADEQFF	TGTGCCATCAGTAGGACTAGCGCTGATGAGCAGTTCTTC
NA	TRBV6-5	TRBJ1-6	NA	CASRLGPNSPLHF	TGTGCCAGCAGACTAGGACCAAATTCACCCCTCCACTTT
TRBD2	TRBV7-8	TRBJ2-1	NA	CASSSLPGLAVYNEQFF	TGTGCCAGCAGCTCTCTTCCGGGACTAGCGGTGTACAATGAGCAGTTCTTC
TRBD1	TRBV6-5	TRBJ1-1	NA	CASSYPQGGNTEAFF	TGTGCCAGCAGTTACCCACAGGGGGGGAACACTGAAGCTTTCTTT
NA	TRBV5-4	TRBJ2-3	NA	CASSLDQRATDTQYF	TGTGCCAGCAGCTTGGACCAGCGGGCCACAGATACGCAGTATTTT
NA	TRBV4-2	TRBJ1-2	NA	CASSQDLAGMASYGYTF	TGTGCCAGCAGCCAAGATTTAGCGGGAATGGCTAGCTATGGCTACACCTTC
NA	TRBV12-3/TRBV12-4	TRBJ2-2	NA	CASSSSGTGELFF	TGTGCCAGCAGTTCGAGCGGCACCGGGGAGCTGTTTTTT
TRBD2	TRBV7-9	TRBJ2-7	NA	CASSLVTSGRYEQYF	TGTGCCAGCAGCTTAGTCACTAGCGGGAGATACGAGCAGTACTTC
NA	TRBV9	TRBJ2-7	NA	CASSPRQGRGYEQYF	TGTGCCAGCAGCCCCCGACAGGGGCGGGGGTACGAGCAGTACTTC
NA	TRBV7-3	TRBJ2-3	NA	CASSTNPDTQYF	TGTGCCAGCAGTACTAACCCAGATACGCAGTATTTT
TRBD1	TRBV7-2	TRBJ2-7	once	CASSFQGVREQYF	TGTGCCAGCAGCTTCCAGGGGGTCCGGGAGCAGTACTTC
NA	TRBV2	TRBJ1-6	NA	CASSDLGAGNSPLHF	TGTGCCAGCAGTGATTTGGGCGCGGGGAATTCACCCCTCCACTTT
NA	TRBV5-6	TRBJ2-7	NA	CASSLSRLGSYEQYF	TGTGCCAGCAGCTTGTCCCGACTAGGCTCCTACGAGCAGTACTTC
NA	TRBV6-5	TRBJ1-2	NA	CASSPLLYYGYTF	TGTGCCAGCAGTCCACTCCTTTACTATGGCTACACCTTC
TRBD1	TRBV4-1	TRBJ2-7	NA	CASSPQWGQGPYEQYF	TGCGCCAGCAGCCCCCAATGGGGACAGGGGCCCTACGAGCAGTACTTC
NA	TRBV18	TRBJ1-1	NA	CASSPQPGGESEAFF	TGTGCCAGCTCGCCCCAACCGGGGGGGGAATCTGAAGCTTTCTTT
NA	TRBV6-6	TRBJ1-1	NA	CASSPKERAFF	TGTGCCAGCAGTCCAAAAGAGAGGGCTTTCTTT
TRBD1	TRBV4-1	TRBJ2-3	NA	CASSQGQWTDTQYF	TGCGCCAGCAGCCAGGGACAGTGGACAGATACGCAGTATTTT
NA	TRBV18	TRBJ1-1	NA	CASSPPTAGPEAFF	TGTGCCAGCTCACCACCAACGGCGGGCCCTGAAGCTTTCTTT
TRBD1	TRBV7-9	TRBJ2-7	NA	CASSIGTGDHEQYF	TGTGCCAGCAGCATTGGGACAGGGGACCACGAGCAGTACTTC
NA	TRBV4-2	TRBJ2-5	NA	CASSRRRQTQYF	TGTGCCAGCAGCCGAAGGCGGCAGACCCAGTACTTC
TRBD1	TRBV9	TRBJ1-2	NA	CASSFGTGGSGNYGYTF	TGTGCCAGCAGCTTCGGGACAGGGGGCTCTGGAAACTATGGCTACACCTTC
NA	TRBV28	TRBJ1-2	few	CASSLVATGQLYGYTF	TGTGCCAGCAGTTTAGTTGCGACAGGCCAGCTCTATGGCTACACCTTC
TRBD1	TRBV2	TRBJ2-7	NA	CASSDHGTGAYEQYF	TGTGCCAGCAGTGATCATGGGACAGGGGCTTACGAGCAGTACTTC
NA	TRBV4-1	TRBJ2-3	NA	CASSQLPTDTQYF	TGCGCCAGCAGCCAACTCCCCACAGATACGCAGTATTTT
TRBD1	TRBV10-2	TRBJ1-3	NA	CASSGTGTFSSGNTIYF	TGCGCCAGCAGTGGGACAGGGACGTTCAGCTCTGGAAACACCATATATTTT
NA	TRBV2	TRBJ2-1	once	CASTGNYNEQFF	TGTGCCAGCACAGGGAATTACAATGAGCAGTTCTTC
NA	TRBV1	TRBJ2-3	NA	CTSSQDGVAGGDTQYF	TGCACCAGCAGCCAAGATGGAGTAGCTGGAGGGGATACGCAGTATTTT
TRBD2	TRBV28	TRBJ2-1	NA	CASSPSGRAKSEQFF	TGTGCCAGCAGTCCTAGCGGGAGGGCCAAGAGTGAGCAGTTCTTC